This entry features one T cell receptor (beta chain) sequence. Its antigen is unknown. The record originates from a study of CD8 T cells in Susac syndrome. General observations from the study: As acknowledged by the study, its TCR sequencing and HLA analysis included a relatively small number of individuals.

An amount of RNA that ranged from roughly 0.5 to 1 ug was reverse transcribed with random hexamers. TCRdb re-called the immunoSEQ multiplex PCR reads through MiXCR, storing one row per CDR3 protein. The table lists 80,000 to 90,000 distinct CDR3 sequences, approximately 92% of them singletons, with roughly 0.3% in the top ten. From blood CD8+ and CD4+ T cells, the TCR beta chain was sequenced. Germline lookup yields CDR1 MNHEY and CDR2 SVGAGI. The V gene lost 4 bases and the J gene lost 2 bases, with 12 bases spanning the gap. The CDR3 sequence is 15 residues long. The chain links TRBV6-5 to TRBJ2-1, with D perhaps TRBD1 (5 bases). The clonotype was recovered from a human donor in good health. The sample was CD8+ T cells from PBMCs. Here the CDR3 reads CASSSPAGPYNEQFF. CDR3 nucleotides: TGTGCCAGCAGTTCCCCGGCAGGGCCCTACAATGAGCAGTTCTTC.